Below, one TCR beta chain is given with its context. The antigen is unknown. This entry comes from a study of monozygotic twins with cystic fibrosis. Study-level information: Library input was approximately 3.1 micrograms of fragmented DNA, with 15 PCR cycles.

The repertoire was sequenced with immunoSEQ multiplex PCR; TCRdb's copy has only in-frame clones and lacks some. Of over 30,000 clones listed, 85% to 95% are singletons. Trimming took off 5 bases at V and 2 bases at J, with 16 bases between the two ends. The CDR3 length is 16 residues. The germline V gene has CDR1 SGHVS and CDR2 FQNEAQ. Study-level points and caveats: No link emerged between shared CDR3 counts and age, concordance or severity.

The chain links TRBV7-8 to TRBJ1-5; D ambiguous. Sequencing input: blood. This clonotype originated in a boy aged 2 to 9 with cystic fibrosis. In DNA form, the CDR3 reads TGTGCCAGCAGCCCCGGGCCTCCCGAGGGCAATCAGCCCCAGCATTTT. Encoded protein: CASSPGPPEGNQPQHF.